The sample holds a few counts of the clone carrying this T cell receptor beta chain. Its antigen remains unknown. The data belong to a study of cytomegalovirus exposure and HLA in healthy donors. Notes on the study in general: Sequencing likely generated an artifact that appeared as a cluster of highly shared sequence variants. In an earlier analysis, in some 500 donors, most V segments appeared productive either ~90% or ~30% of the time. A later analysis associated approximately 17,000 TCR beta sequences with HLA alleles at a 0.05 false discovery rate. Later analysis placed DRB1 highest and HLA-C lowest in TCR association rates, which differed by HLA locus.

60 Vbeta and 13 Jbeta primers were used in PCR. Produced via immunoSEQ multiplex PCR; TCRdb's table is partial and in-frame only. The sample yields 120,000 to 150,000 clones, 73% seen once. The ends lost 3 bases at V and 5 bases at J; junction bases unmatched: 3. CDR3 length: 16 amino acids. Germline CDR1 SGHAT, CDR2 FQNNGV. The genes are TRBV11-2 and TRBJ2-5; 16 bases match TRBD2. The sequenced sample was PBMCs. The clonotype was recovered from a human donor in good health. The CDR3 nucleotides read TGTGCCAGCAGCTTTCTGGGACTAGCGGGGGGGGAGACCCAGTACTTC. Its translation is CASSFLGLAGGETQYF.